The 9 T cell receptor beta chains below come from one sample, sequenced in a study of T-cell reconstitution after alpha-beta-depleted transplantation in children. The TCRbeta library incorporated unique molecular identifiers. TCRdb re-derived calls from the PCR reads in MiXCR, one entry per CDR3 protein. The table has roughly 200,000 distinct CDR3 sequences, roughly 15% seen once; the top ten hold less than 15%. The source was PBMCs from the stem cell graft donor, collected from the stem cell graft. Receptors originate from a human donor who donated a stem cell graft to a child with acute lymphoblastic leukemia.

V gene TRBV12-3 or TRBV12-4 combines with J gene TRBJ1-6; D is perhaps TRBD1 (5 bases). The CDR3 spans 15 residues. Trimming cost V 3 bases and J 3 bases, with 9 bases left between them. The chain's CDR3 is CASSLGGGYNSPLHF. The CDR3 DNA follows: TGTGCCAGCAGTTTGGGGGGTGGCTATAATTCACCCCTCCACTTT.

Many counts were recorded for this clonotype. CDR3 nucleotide sequence: TGCAGTGCTAGGACAACAGGGGGCCACTACGAGCAGTACTTC. Its translation is CSARTTGGHYEQYF. The V call is TRBV20-1, the J call TRBJ2-7; 9 bases fit TRBD1. CDR1 and CDR2 from the germline V gene are DFQATT and SNEGSKA (reference sequence). With 3 bases clipped from V and 3 bases from J, the junction kept 6 bases outside the gene matches. The CDR3 has 14 residues.

The CDR3 here is CAIRPGTNTIYEQYF. The CDR3 DNA is TGTGCCATCCGCCCCGGGACAAATACGATCTACGAGCAGTACTTC. The chain is built from TRBV10-3 and TRBJ2-7, with D possibly TRBD1 on 6 matching bases. V was trimmed by 8 bases and J by 3 bases, leaving 20 bases between them. Looked up from germline, CDR1 is ENHRY and CDR2 is SYGVKD. The CDR3 is made up of 15 amino acids.

This clonotype was counted many times. V gene TRBV5-5 combines with J gene TRBJ2-5; 10 bases are shared with TRBD2. From germline, CDR1 is SGHKS and CDR2 YYEKEE (reference sequence). The CDR3 length is 17 residues. With 0 bases clipped from V and 4 bases from J, the junction kept 9 bases outside the gene matches. Written as DNA, the CDR3 is TGTGCCAGCAGCTTGGCGCTAGCGGGAGCGTCCACAGAGACCCAGTACTTC. The encoded protein is CASSLALAGASTETQYF.

This clonotype has a handful of counts. The CDR3 here is CASSRGERGNEQFF. The CDR3 bases are TGCGCCAGCAGCCGAGGGGAGAGGGGGAATGAGCAGTTCTTC. V usage is TRBV5-1 and J usage is TRBJ2-1; D is perhaps TRBD1 (6 bases). The CDR3 is 14 amino acids. V shed 4 bases and J shed 7 bases, with 15 bases lying between them. Germline CDR1 is SGHRS and CDR2 is YFSETQ.

This clonotype was recorded many times. This sequence joins TRBV20-1 and TRBJ2-1, with D possibly being TRBD2 (5 bases). Germline assignment: CDR1 DFQATT and CDR2 SNEGSKA (reference sequence). Trimming cost V 4 bases and J 1 base, with 14 bases left between them. CDR3 length: 15 amino acids. This CDR3 reads CSANQPGLSYNEQFF. DNA for the CDR3: TGCAGTGCTAATCAACCTGGACTTTCCTACAATGAGCAGTTCTTC.

As to this clonotype: Since a much larger clone is just one base distant, this may be a read error. The V call is TRBV5-1, the J call TRBJ2-5; D possibly matches TRBD1 or TRBD2 (5 bases each). Deletions cut 0 bases from V and 5 bases from J, with 11 bases between. CDR1 and CDR2 (germline): SGHRS, YFSETQ. CDR3 length: 14 residues. The CDR3 nucleotides are TGCGCCAGCAGCTTGGACGGGGCCAGGGAGACCCAGTACTTC. The encoded protein is CASSLDGARETQYF.

The chain has TRBV11-1 and TRBJ1-1; 7 nucleotides line up with TRBD1. The germline V gene encodes CDR1 SGHAT and CDR2 FQDESV (reference sequence). Trimming at V came to 1 base and at J to 1 base, leaving 9 bases not matched to a gene. The CDR3 contains 17 residues. In DNA, the CDR3 is TGTGCCAGCAGCTTAGGACAGGGTCTCGGCTGGAACACTGAAGCTTTCTTT. Residues: CASSLGQGLGWNTEAFF.

This clonotype was recorded at least ten times. This rearrangement joins TRBV20-1 to TRBJ1-5; 7 bases fit TRBD1. CDR3 size: 15 residues. The germline gives CDR1 DFQATT, CDR2 SNEGSKA (reference sequence). V was clipped by 6 bases and J by 6 bases; unmatched bases: 14. The CDR3 reads CSAPKPGGGSQPQHF. The CDR3 bases are TGCAGTGCCCCAAAGCCAGGGGGGGGCAGTCAGCCCCAGCATTTT.